This T cell receptor (beta chain) was recorded in a study of OX40 agonist ivuxolimab in advanced cancers. The overall study: Among those enrolled, mean age was roughly 62 years (range about 23 to 85) and about 79% were male.

Clones were sequenced by immunoSEQ multiplex PCR, and TCRdb holds only the in-frame ones, with some missing. Of about 81,000 clones listed, 70% to 90% are singletons. Samples of blood were obtained at baseline, on cycle 4 day 1, and on cycle 7 day 1. General study findings and limits: Circulating CD4+ and CD8+ T cells showed clonal expansion by week 6 at 0.1 to 3.0 mg/kg. Among patients with partial responses at 0.1-3.0 mg/kg, clonal expansion was among the lowest.

Points on this clone: What it binds is unknown.

The clonotype was recovered from an adult with an advanced solid tumor such as melanoma, head and neck, liver or kidney cancer. Specimen: CD4+ or CD8+ T cells sorted from blood, collected in a trial of the OX40 agonist ivuxolimab.

The CDR3 is CASSTYPTGTSEAFF. The CDR3, as DNA: TGTGCCAGTAGTACCTACCCGACAGGGACCAGTGAAGCTTTCTTT. The chain links TRBV19 to TRBJ1-1; the match to TRBD1 covers 7 bases. J gave up 7 bases and V 4 bases, and 12 bases lay outside the gene matches. The germline gives CDR1 LNHDA, CDR2 SQIVND (reference sequence). The CDR3 has 15 residues. Based on the CDR3 plus reference TRBV19 and TRBJ1-1, the full variable domain is DGGITQSPKYLFRKEGQNVTLSCEQNLNHDAMYWYRQDPGQGLRLIYYSQIVNDFQKGDIAEGYSVSREKKESFPLTVTSAQKNPTAFYLCASSTYPTGTSEAFFGQGTRLTVV.